One and the same sample provided the 13 T cell receptor beta chains below, sequenced in a study of early T cells in non-severe SARS-CoV-2 infection. TCRdb re-called the 5' RACE reads with MiXCR, one entry per CDR3 protein. The table lists about 77,000 distinct CDR3 sequences, 5% of them singletons, with under 7.5% in the top ten. The sample consisted of whole blood, taken at baseline. The receptors were sampled from an adult who was a healthcare worker with PCR-confirmed SARS-CoV-2 infection or an uninfected control (not recorded which).

This clonotype has ten or more counts. The CDR3 nucleotides are TGTGCCAGCCGCGGAAGGAGAGGAACCGGGGAGCTGTTTTTT. This sequence encodes CASRGRRGTGELFF. The V gene is TRBV12-3 or TRBV12-4, the J gene TRBJ2-2, with D hard to call. The CDR3 extends over 14 amino acids. Trimming took off 8 bases at V and 5 bases at J, with 15 bases between the two ends.

This clonotype was detected only a few times. The chain employs TRBV6-5 and TRBJ1-2; 7 nucleotides agree with TRBD1. V dropped 5 bases and J dropped 4; count of bases not matched to a gene: 7. The germline V gene encodes CDR1 MNHEY and CDR2 SVGAGI. The CDR3 runs 14 residues. The CDR3 sequence: CASSLSTGFYGYTF. CDR3 DNA sequence: TGTGCCAGCAGTCTATCGACAGGGTTCTATGGCTACACCTTC.

The table lists this clonotype with a few counts. This sequence joins TRBV11-2 and TRBJ2-7; D possibly corresponds to TRBD1 (6 bases). The V gene lost 2 bases and the J gene lost 9 bases, with 11 bases spanning the gap. Germline values: CDR1 SGHAT, CDR2 FQNNGV. The CDR3 runs 12 residues. The CDR3 sequence: CASSLRGTSQYF. The CDR3 DNA follows: TGTGCCAGCAGCTTAAGGGGGACCTCGCAGTACTTC. The complete variable domain, with remaining parts taken from reference TRBV11-2 and TRBJ2-7, reads EAGVAQSPRYKIIEKRQSVAFWCNPISGHATLYWYQQILGQGPKLLIQFQNNGVVDDSQLPKDRFSAERLKGVDSTLKIQPAKLEDSAVYLCASSLRGTSQYFGPGTRLTVT.

This clonotype was observed a few times. The chain recombines TRBV7-4 with TRBJ2-7, with 16 bases matching TRBD2. The germline V gene has CDR1 SGHVT and CDR2 SQSDAQ. V lost 5 bases and J lost 7; bases outside the gene matches: 20. The CDR3 totals 20 residues. The CDR3 region is CASSPPGGLAGGPLPAEQYF. The CDR3 DNA reads as TGTGCCAGCAGCCCGCCGGGGGGACTAGCGGGAGGGCCGTTGCCGGCTGAGCAGTACTTC.

This clonotype was observed many times. The gene calls are TRBV20-1 and TRBJ2-4; 12 bases are a match to TRBD2. Germline CDR1 and CDR2: DFQATT and SNEGSKA (reference sequence). This CDR3 contains 17 residues. The J segment lost 1 base and the V segment lost 4 bases, leaving 8 bases of the junction unmatched. For the CDR3, the DNA is TGCAGTGCTACGCGGACTAGCGGGAATCTGGCCAAAAACATTCAGTACTTC. This translates into CSATRTSGNLAKNIQYF.

The genes are TRBV2 and TRBJ1-2; no firm D call. Germline CDR1 is SNHLY and CDR2 is FYNNEI. Trimming pared 3 bases from V and 4 bases from J, leaving 6 bases between. CDR3 size: 12 residues. CDR3 residues: CASSDPSYGYTF. The CDR3, as DNA: TGTGCCAGCAGTGACCCCAGCTATGGCTACACCTTC.

The rearrangement uses TRBV6-5 and TRBJ2-1; 9 nucleotides agree with TRBD2. CDR1 and CDR2 from the germline V gene are MNHEY and SVGAGI. There are 16 residues in the CDR3. V shed 6 bases, J shed 0 bases, and the junction held 6 bases outside the gene matches. Here the CDR3 reads CASSSLSGSSYNEQFF. CDR3 bases: TGTGCCAGCAGCAGCCTTAGCGGGAGCTCCTACAATGAGCAGTTCTTC.

This clonotype was recorded many times. The chain employs TRBV7-9 and TRBJ1-4; tentatively, D is TRBD1 (6 bases). Germline values: CDR1 SEHNR, CDR2 FQNEAQ (reference sequence). V shed 7 bases and J shed 4 bases, with 13 bases lying between them. The CDR3 runs to 14 residues. In DNA form, the CDR3 reads TGTGCCAGCACAGCCCGGACAGATAATGAAAAACTGTTTTTT. This translates into CASTARTDNEKLFF. Drawing the rest from reference TRBV7-9 and TRBJ1-4, the complete variable domain is DTGVSQNPRHKITKRGQNVTFRCDPISEHNRLYWYRQTLGQGPEFLTYFQNEAQLEKSRLLSDRFSAERPKGSFSTLEIQRTEQGDSAMYLCASTARTDNEKLFFGSGTQLSVL.

This clonotype was picked up many times. J is TRBJ1-1 and V is TRBV18; the match to TRBD1 covers 7 bases. Trimming took 4 bases from V and 1 from J; bases not matched to a gene: 6. CDR3 size: 15 residues. The germline V gene encodes CDR1 KGHSH and CDR2 LQKENI. The CDR3 nucleotides are TGTGCCAGCTCACTACGACAGGGCGAGAACACTGAAGCTTTCTTT. Residues: CASSLRQGENTEAFF. The full variable domain, in which reference TRBV18 and TRBJ1-1 provide the parts outside the CDR3, is NAGVMQNPRHLVRRRGQEARLRCSPMKGHSHVYWYRQLPEEGLKFMVYLQKENIIDESGMPKERFSAEFPKEGPSILRIQQVVRGDSAAYFCASSLRQGENTEAFFGQGTRLTVV.

In this sample, this clonotype turned up many times. The J gene is TRBJ2-7, the V gene TRBV10-3, with 7 bases aligning to TRBD2. Trimming took 0 bases from V and 7 from J; bases not matched to a gene: 6. Germline V gene sequence: CDR1 ENHRY, CDR2 SYGVKD. The length of the CDR3 is 14 residues. CDR3 in DNA: TGTGCCATCAGTGAGTCGGCCAGCGGGAAGGAGCAGTACTTC. Translation: CAISESASGKEQYF.

Ten or more counts support this clonotype. The chain employs TRBV11-2 and TRBJ1-5; no firm D call. V was clipped by 5 bases and J by 8 bases, with 16 bases between them. Germline V CDR1 and CDR2: SGHAT, FQNNGV. CDR3 length equals 14 residues. In DNA, the CDR3 is TGTGCCAGCAGCCCCGACCTCTCCGTTAAGCCCCAGCATTTT. Translation: CASSPDLSVKPQHF.

There are many counts of this clonotype. CDR3 DNA sequence: TGCAGTGTTAGGAGCTTTAGCTACGAGCAGTACTTC. Residues: CSVRSFSYEQYF. This chain joins TRBV20-1 and TRBJ2-7; D unresolved. The CDR3 spans 12 residues. Germline CDR1 and CDR2: DFQATT and SNEGSKA (reference sequence). Trimming took 7 bases from V and 3 from J, leaving 13 bases between them.

Remarks on this clonotype: Relative to the germline gene, one junction end is altered; a read error may explain this. V and J are TRBV24-1 and TRBJ2-7; D gene unclear. This CDR3 spans 17 amino acids. Looked up from germline, CDR1 is KGHDR and CDR2 is SFDVKD. The CDR3 region has the DNA TGTGCCACCAGTGATTTTTTGCTAAGGAACCCCTCCGACGAGCAGTACTTC. The encoded protein is CATSDFLLRNPSDEQYF.